This TCR beta chain appears in the sequencing data of a study of T cells after yellow fever vaccination. This clonotype was counted many times. The authors made TCR cDNA by 5'RACE template switching, adding a universal primer site and UMIs. TCRdb ran MiXCR on the 5' RACE reads and lists one entry per CDR3 protein. This sample has more than 65,000 distinct CDR3 sequences, with 5.5% to 7.5% found just once. The TCR comes from a man in his late teens or twenties who received the YFV17D yellow fever vaccine. This specimen consisted of CD4+ T cells sorted from PBMCs, obtained less than 16 days after the first yellow fever vaccination.

The CDR3 DNA follows: TGTGCCAGCAGCAAGGGACAGGGTTTGTACAATGAGCAGTTCTTC. Translating gives CASSKGQGLYNEQFF. The genes are TRBV5-4 and TRBJ2-1, with TRBD1 identical over 9 bases. V shed 4 bases and J 4 bases; nucleotides not matched to a gene: 6. From germline, CDR1 is SGHNT and CDR2 YYREEE (reference sequence). This CDR3 has 15 amino acids.